This TCR beta chain was documented in a study of technical replicates of blood from a handful of donors. Here immunoSEQ multiplex PCR was the method, and the copy in TCRdb shows in-frame clones only, minus some. The table records 64,000 or so clones, approximately 84% of them present only once. The receptor's source is a human donor in good health. Some clones in this sample may be carry-over from other donors' samples. The sample consisted of PBMCs.

This CDR3 is CASSSSGGLINEQFF. Written as DNA, the CDR3 is TGCGCCAGCAGCTCAAGCGGGGGGCTGATCAATGAGCAGTTCTTC. The chain employs TRBV5-1 and TRBJ2-1, with 9 nucleotides matching TRBD2. CDR3 length: 15 amino acids. Per the germline V gene, CDR1 is SGHRS and CDR2 is YFSETQ. The junction had 7 bases not matched to a gene; V was cut back by 3 bases and J by 6 bases.